These 32 T cell receptor beta chains came from one sample sequenced in a study of CD8+ T cells in alopecia areata. Extraction of RNA preceded its reverse transcription into cDNA, which served as the sequencing template. Sequenced by immunoSEQ multiplex PCR; TCRdb stores in-frame clones only, minus some. The data contain approximately 150,000 clones, roughly 50% of them singletons. The sample taken for sequencing was CD4+ T cells sorted from blood. The receptors were gathered from a human donor with alopecia areata.

The V gene is TRBV29-1, the J gene TRBJ1-2; TRBD1 agrees at 9 bases. CDR3 length: 12 residues. Trimming removed 7 bases from V and 4 bases from J; junction bases left unmatched: 4. Germline CDR1 reads SQVTM; CDR2 reads ANQGSEA. The CDR3 DNA reads TGCAGCGCTGGGGACAGGGCCTATGGCTACACCTTC. This codes for CSAGDRAYGYTF.

The genes are TRBV5-6 and TRBJ2-5; D assignment may be TRBD1 or TRBD2 (5 bases each). CDR1 is SGHDT and CDR2 is YYEEEE in the germline V gene. The CDR3 consists of 14 residues. The germline V and J ends were trimmed by 4 bases and 5 bases, with 15 bases remaining between them. The CDR3 bases are TGTGCCAGCAGCACATCTAGGGGCGGGGAGACCCAGTACTTC. Amino acids: CASSTSRGGETQYF.

The rearrangement uses TRBV29-1 and TRBJ2-3, with 11 bases identical to TRBD2. The CDR3 has 13 residues. Germline V CDR1 and CDR2: SQVTM, ANQGSEA. V dropped 4 bases and J dropped 3; count of bases not matched to a gene: 0. The CDR3 DNA reads TGCAGCGTTGGACTAGCGGGAACAGATACGCAGTATTTT. It yields the protein CSVGLAGTDTQYF.

This sequence joins TRBV29-1 and TRBJ2-5, with D perhaps TRBD1 or TRBD2 (5 bases each). The V gene lost 6 bases and the J gene lost 5 bases, with 19 bases spanning the gap. The CDR3 sequence is 14 residues long. Germline CDR1 reads SQVTM; CDR2 reads ANQGSEA. CDR3 DNA: TGCAGCGTGGGGGTCACACTAATCGGGGAGACCCAGTACTTC. Its protein is CSVGVTLIGETQYF.

CDR3 region: CASSLEGASSYEQYF. CDR3 nucleotides: TGTGCCAGCAGCTTAGAGGGGGCGAGCTCCTACGAGCAGTACTTC. J is TRBJ2-7 and V is TRBV11-2; tentative D call: TRBD1 (6 bases). CDR3 size: 15 residues. Looked up from germline, CDR1 is SGHAT and CDR2 is FQNNGV. The V end was cut by 0 bases, the J end by 0 bases, with 9 bases between.

V is TRBV6-5 and J is TRBJ2-7; maybe TRBD1 (6 bases). Trimming removed 5 bases at V and 6 bases at J, with 8 bases between. CDR1 and CDR2 from the germline V gene are MNHEY and SVGAGI. The length of the CDR3 is 11 residues. Here the CDR3 DNA reads TGTGCCAGCAGTAACAGGGTCGAGCAGTACTTC. It encodes CASSNRVEQYF.

The rearrangement joins TRBV18 to TRBJ2-1, with TRBD1 matching 10 bases. The trim removed 2 bases at V and 7 bases at J, leaving 11 bases unmatched. The length of the CDR3 is 17 residues. Germline-derived CDR1 and CDR2 are KGHSH and LQKENI. The CDR3 here is CASSPSIRGTGANEQFF. The DNA for the CDR3 is TGTGCCAGCTCACCAAGCATTCGGGGGACAGGGGCAAATGAGCAGTTCTTC.

The J gene is TRBJ2-1, the V gene TRBV14, with 13 bases lining up with TRBD2. V was pared by 4 bases and J by 8 bases, with 8 bases of the junction left unmatched. The CDR3 covers 16 residues. Germline V CDR1 and CDR2: SGHDN, FVKESK. Here the CDR3 reads CASSPIRLAGGHEQFF. Written as DNA, the CDR3 is TGTGCCAGCAGCCCAATAAGACTAGCGGGAGGACATGAGCAGTTCTTC.

The chain uses TRBV6-5 and TRBJ2-3, with D perhaps TRBD2 (5 bases). V was pared by 4 bases and J by 1 base, with 15 bases between. CDR1 is MNHEY and CDR2 is SVGAGI in the germline V gene. The CDR3 loop spans 16 amino acids. Here the CDR3 reads CASSSLGAGRTDTQYF. The CDR3, as DNA: TGTGCCAGCAGTTCCCTTGGTGCGGGCCGCACAGATACGCAGTATTTT.

The table lists this clone with a few counts. The genes are TRBV18 and TRBJ2-3, with TRBD2 as a possible D gene (6 bases). Germline-derived CDR1 and CDR2 are KGHSH and LQKENI. V lost 4 bases and J 4 bases, leaving 9 bases between the germline ends. This CDR3 region has 13 residues. CDR3 loop: CASSQGLSDTQYF. The CDR3 nucleotides read TGTGCCAGCTCACAGGGACTCTCAGATACGCAGTATTTT.

The chain uses TRBV5-8 and TRBJ2-7; 8 bases are shared with TRBD2. Germline lookup yields CDR1 SGHTS and CDR2 YDEGEE. There are 12 residues in the CDR3. The CDR3 loop is CAVAGRFYEQYF. The CDR3 DNA sequence: TGTGCGGTAGCGGGACGGTTCTACGAGCAGTACTTC.

A few counts support this clone. The chain joins TRBV30 to TRBJ1-2; unclear D gene. Germline V gives CDR1 GTSNPN, CDR2 SVGIG (reference sequence). Trimming cost V 1 base and J 5 bases, with 11 bases left between them. The CDR3 is 13 residues long. Here the CDR3 reads CAWSAQAGYGYTF. The CDR3 region has the DNA TGTGCCTGGAGTGCGCAGGCAGGTTATGGCTACACCTTC.

The chain is built from TRBV6-1 and TRBJ2-5; D possibly corresponds to TRBD1 (6 bases). The germline V gene has CDR1 MNHNS and CDR2 SASEGT. The CDR3 consists of 14 residues. V lost 8 bases, J lost 1 base, and 14 bases lay in between. CDR3 in amino acids: CASLQGRRQETQYF. The CDR3 DNA reads as TGTGCCAGCCTACAGGGAAGGCGCCAAGAGACCCAGTACTTC.

The chain employs TRBV29-1 and TRBJ1-1; D call uncertain. Germline CDR1 SQVTM, CDR2 ANQGSEA. Trimming took 4 bases from V and 7 from J, leaving 16 bases between them. The CDR3 is 13 residues long. CDR3 amino acids: CSVGVRFGIEAFF. In DNA form, the CDR3 reads TGCAGCGTTGGTGTTAGGTTCGGTATTGAAGCTTTCTTT.

The J gene is TRBJ2-7, the V gene TRBV29-1; 9 positions match TRBD1. The CDR3 is 14 residues long. The germline CDR1 and CDR2 sequences are SQVTM and ANQGSEA. Unmatched junction bases numbered 12, after V lost 6 bases and J lost 6 bases. The CDR3 DNA reads TGCAGCGTCGTATATAGGACAGGGGTTTTCGAGCAGTACTTC. It encodes CSVVYRTGVFEQYF.

The chain couples TRBV18 to TRBJ2-3; D unresolved. From germline, CDR1 is KGHSH and CDR2 LQKENI. This CDR3 region has 14 residues. Trimming shortened V by 4 bases and J by 2 bases, and 10 bases separated the two germline ends. CDR3 region: CASSLSSDTDTQYF. DNA for the CDR3: TGTGCCAGCTCACTGTCGAGCGACACAGATACGCAGTATTTT.

The chain is built from TRBV7-8 and TRBJ2-7; D not certain. This CDR3 spans 15 amino acids. The V and J ends lost 1 base and 4 bases respectively, with 14 bases between them. CDR1 and CDR2 (germline): SGHVS, FQNEAQ. The CDR3: CASSLVSFADYEQYF. CDR3 bases: TGTGCCAGCAGCTTAGTTTCCTTCGCGGATTACGAGCAGTACTTC.

For this clone: The sample carries other DNA sequences with the same CDR3. The chain employs TRBV30 and TRBJ1-1, with D unresolved. The germline V gene has CDR1 GTSNPN and CDR2 SVGIG (reference sequence). The CDR3 sequence is 14 residues long. V gave up 0 bases and J gave up 1 base, with 9 bases separating them. The CDR3 DNA follows: TGTGCCTGGAGTGTACGGAGGGAGAACACTGAAGCTTTCTTT. The encoded protein is CAWSVRRENTEAFF.

The chain has TRBV9 and TRBJ2-3; possibly TRBD2 for D (5 bases). The CDR3 has 15 amino acids. Germline CDR1 SGDLS, CDR2 YYNGEE. Trimming stripped 1 base from V and 4 bases from J, with 13 bases between. The CDR3 region is CASSVSAVRPDTQYF. The CDR3 region has the DNA TGTGCCAGCAGCGTATCAGCGGTGAGGCCAGATACGCAGTATTTT.

The chain carries TRBV5-1 and TRBJ1-2; 7 bases align to TRBD1. CDR1 is SGHRS, CDR2 YFSETQ, per germline. V trimming: 7 bases; J trimming: 6 bases; junction bases outside the gene matches: 3. The CDR3 loop spans 11 amino acids. The CDR3 region has the DNA TGCGCCAGCGGGGGACAGCATGGCTACACCTTC. Amino acids: CASGGQHGYTF.

This chain uses TRBV28 with TRBJ1-5, with D uncertain. Trimming removed 6 bases from V and 3 bases from J, with 9 bases in between. The CDR3 loop spans 13 amino acids. Per the germline V gene, CDR1 is MDHEN and CDR2 is SYDVKM. CDR3 sequence (DNA): TGTGCCAGCAGCCGGTGGGACAATCAGCCCCAGCATTTT. Its translation: CASSRWDNQPQHF.

The chain joins TRBV5-4 to TRBJ2-4; TRBD1 matches at 8 bases. V dropped 4 bases and J dropped 3; count of bases not matched to a gene: 15. The CDR3 runs to 18 residues. From germline, CDR1 is SGHNT and CDR2 YYREEE (reference sequence). CDR3 in DNA: TGTGCCAGCAGCCCGGACAGGGTTCCTGGATACGGCAAAAACATTCAGTACTTC. This translates into CASSPDRVPGYGKNIQYF.

This clone was seen a few times. The V gene is TRBV29-1, the J gene TRBJ2-3, with D unresolved. CDR1 is SQVTM, CDR2 ANQGSEA, per germline. Trimming cost V 5 bases and J 1 base, with 13 bases left between them. The CDR3 consists of 14 residues. The CDR3 DNA follows: TGCAGCGTTCTTGGGAACCTCGGCACAGATACGCAGTATTTT. Protein sequence: CSVLGNLGTDTQYF.

This clone was detected only a few times. The chain employs TRBV30 and TRBJ2-5; 9 nucleotides match TRBD1. This CDR3 is 14 amino acids long. V trimming: 3 bases; J trimming: 6 bases; junction bases outside the gene matches: 8. CDR1 is GTSNPN, CDR2 SVGIG, per germline (reference sequence). CDR3 amino acids: CAWRATGGLKTQYF. DNA of the CDR3: TGTGCCTGGAGAGCTACAGGGGGCCTGAAGACCCAGTACTTC.

The rearrangement uses TRBV6-5 and TRBJ1-2; TRBD1 might be the D (5 bases). Trimming stripped 0 bases from V and 8 bases from J, with 10 bases between. This CDR3 spans 13 amino acids. CDR1 and CDR2 from the germline V gene are MNHEY and SVGAGI. The CDR3, as DNA: TGTGCCAGCAGTTACTCGGGGACCGGAGGCTACACCTTC. Protein: CASSYSGTGGYTF.

The chain recombines TRBV25-1 with TRBJ2-5, with 7 bases lining up with TRBD2. The CDR3 spans 13 residues. Trimming at V came to 7 bases and at J to 5 bases, leaving 7 bases not matched to a gene. The germline CDR1 and CDR2 sequences are MGHDK and SYGVNS. The CDR3 sequence is CASNGLVDETQYF. DNA for the CDR3: TGTGCCAGCAATGGACTAGTCGATGAGACCCAGTACTTC.

The chain joins TRBV4-1 to TRBJ2-3; 14 bases are a match to TRBD2. This CDR3 has 17 amino acids. Germline CDR1 is MGHRA and CDR2 is YSYEKL. Trimming cost V 0 bases and J 6 bases; bases outside gene matches: 5. The CDR3, as DNA: TGCGCCAGCAGCCAAGAATCCGGACTAGCGGGAGGTGATACGCAGTATTTT. Its protein product is CASSQESGLAGGDTQYF.

The chain uses TRBV6-5 and TRBJ2-2, with TRBD2 identical over 7 bases. Germline V gives CDR1 MNHEY, CDR2 SVGAGI. This CDR3 region has 14 residues. V lost 6 bases, J lost 4 bases, and 5 bases stayed unmatched. CDR3 sequence reads: CASRAGFGTGELFF. The CDR3 DNA follows: TGTGCCAGCAGAGCGGGATTCGGCACCGGGGAGCTGTTTTTT.

The chain has TRBV15 and TRBJ2-7, with 8 bases identical to TRBD2. Germline V gene lookup returns CDR1 LNHNV and CDR2 YYDKDF (reference sequence). The V segment lost 0 bases and the J segment 3 bases; nucleotides outside the gene matches: 7. The CDR3 consists of 16 residues. This chain's CDR3 is CATSRDLGRGSYEQYF. As DNA, the CDR3 is TGTGCCACCAGCAGAGATCTCGGGAGGGGGAGCTACGAGCAGTACTTC.

The V and J genes are TRBV29-1 and TRBJ2-7; perhaps TRBD1 as D (5 bases). V was pared by 6 bases and J by 1 base, with 16 bases between. The CDR3 sequence is 14 residues long. Germline assignment: CDR1 SQVTM and CDR2 ANQGSEA. CDR3 sequence reads: CSVSGRAGSYEQYF. CDR3 coding DNA: TGCAGCGTCTCAGGCAGGGCTGGTTCCTACGAGCAGTACTTC.

CDR3 nucleotide sequence: TGTGCCAGCAGTTTGGACCCCAGGGGGCTCAGCTATGGCTACACCTTC. Translated, it gives CASSLDPRGLSYGYTF. The rearrangement joins TRBV27 to TRBJ1-2, with 8 bases that match TRBD1. Germline CDR1 and CDR2: MNHEY and SMNVEV (reference sequence). The V gene end was trimmed by 3 bases and the J gene end by 4 bases; junction bases not matched to a gene: 10. CDR3 length: 16 amino acids.

The rearrangement uses TRBV19 and TRBJ2-1, with 7 bases that match TRBD2. Unmatched junction bases numbered 17, after V lost 5 bases and J lost 10 bases. In germline, CDR1 is LNHDA, CDR2 SQIVND (reference sequence). CDR3 length: 16 residues. The CDR3 here is CASSPLADTNLYEQFF. CDR3 coding DNA: TGTGCCAGTAGTCCCCTAGCGGACACCAACCTGTACGAGCAGTTCTTC. The full variable domain, completed using reference TRBV19 and TRBJ2-1, is DGGITQSPKYLFRKEGQNVTLSCEQNLNHDAMYWYRQDPGQGLRLIYYSQIVNDFQKGDIAEGYSVSREKKESFPLTVTSAQKNPTAFYLCASSPLADTNLYEQFFGPGTRLTVL.